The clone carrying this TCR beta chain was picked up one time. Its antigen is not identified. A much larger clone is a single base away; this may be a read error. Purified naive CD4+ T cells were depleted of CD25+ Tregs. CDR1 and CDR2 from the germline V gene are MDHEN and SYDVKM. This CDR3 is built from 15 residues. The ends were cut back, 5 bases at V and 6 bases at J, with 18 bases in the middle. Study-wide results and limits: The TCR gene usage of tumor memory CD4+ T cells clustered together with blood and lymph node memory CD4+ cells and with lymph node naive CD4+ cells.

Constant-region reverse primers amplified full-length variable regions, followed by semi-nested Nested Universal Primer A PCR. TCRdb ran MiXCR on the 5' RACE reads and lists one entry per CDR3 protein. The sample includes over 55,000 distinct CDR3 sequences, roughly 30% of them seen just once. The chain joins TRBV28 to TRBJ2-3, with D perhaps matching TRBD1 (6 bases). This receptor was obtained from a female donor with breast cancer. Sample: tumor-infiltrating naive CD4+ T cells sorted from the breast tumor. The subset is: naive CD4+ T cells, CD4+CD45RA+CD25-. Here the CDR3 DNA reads TGTGCCAGCAGTGGGAGATCACAGGGTGGGGATACGCAGTATTTT. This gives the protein CASSGRSQGGDTQYF.